The sequence of this TCR beta chain was determined in a study of shared clonotypes between healthy human individuals. This clone occurred a few times. This CDR3 region has 15 residues. V lost 7 bases, J lost 4 bases, and 17 bases lay in between. Looked up from germline, CDR1 is MNHNS and CDR2 is SASEGT. Here immunoSEQ multiplex PCR was the method, and the copy in TCRdb shows in-frame clones only, minus some. The repertoire includes fewer than 600,000 clones, 75% to 85% of them detected once, and about an eighth sits in the top ten. The V gene is TRBV6-1, the J gene TRBJ1-5; no clear D gene. Sample: PBMCs. The receptor's source is a woman in her 40s in good health. Some clones in this sample may be carry-over from other donors' samples. The CDR3 spells CASTALLGSNQPQHF. The DNA for the CDR3 is TGTGCCAGCACTGCCCTCCTGGGTTCGAATCAGCCCCAGCATTTT.